This T cell receptor beta chain was retrieved from a study of T cells in Graves' hyperthyroidism and ophthalmopathy. Ophthalmopathy cases met thresholds of Clinical Activity Score at least 3, NOSPECS grade at least 4 and duration under 3 months. V lost 2 bases and J lost 7; bases outside the gene matches: 9. From germline, CDR1 is MNHEY and CDR2 SMNVEV (reference sequence). This CDR3 is 18 amino acids long. In this sample, this clonotype turned up many times. RNA transcripts served as the template for amplifying TCR beta CDR3 regions. The HTBI primer set was used in a first-round RT-PCR of the TCR CDR3. TCRdb re-called the multiplex PCR reads through MiXCR, storing one row per CDR3 protein. This sample has a few hundred thousand distinct CDR3 sequences, with 14% found just once.

The sequencing input was blood. This chain joins TRBV27 and TRBJ2-1, with 15 bases identical to TRBD2. The sequence was collected from a woman aged 25 to 45 with Graves' ophthalmopathy. CDR3 bases: TGTGCCAGCAGTTTAGATTTGGGACTAGCGGGGGGACGTAATGAGCAGTTCTTC. The encoded protein is CASSLDLGLAGGRNEQFF.